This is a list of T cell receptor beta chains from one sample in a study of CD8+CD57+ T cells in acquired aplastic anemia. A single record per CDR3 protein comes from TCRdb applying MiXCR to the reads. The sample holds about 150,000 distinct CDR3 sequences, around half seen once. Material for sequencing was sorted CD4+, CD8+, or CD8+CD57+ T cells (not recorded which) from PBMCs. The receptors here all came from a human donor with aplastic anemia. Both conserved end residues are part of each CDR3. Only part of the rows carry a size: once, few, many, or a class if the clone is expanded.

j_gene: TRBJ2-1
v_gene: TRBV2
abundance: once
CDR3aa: CASREGTIKNRHNEQFF

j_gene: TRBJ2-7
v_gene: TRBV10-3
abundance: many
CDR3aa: CAIRDSNEQYF

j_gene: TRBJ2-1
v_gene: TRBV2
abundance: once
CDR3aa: CASSELAYNEQFF

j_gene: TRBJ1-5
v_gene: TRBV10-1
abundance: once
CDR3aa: CASSERPRGAQPQHF

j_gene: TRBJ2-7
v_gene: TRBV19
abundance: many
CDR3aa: CASTPSSGFSSYEQYF

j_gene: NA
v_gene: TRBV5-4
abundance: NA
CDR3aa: CASSLGGSETQYF

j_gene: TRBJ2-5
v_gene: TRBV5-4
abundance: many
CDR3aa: CASSLGLVEETQYF

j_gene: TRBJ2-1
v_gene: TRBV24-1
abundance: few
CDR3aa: CATSKTGTGLNEQFF

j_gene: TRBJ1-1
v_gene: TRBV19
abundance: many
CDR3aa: CASSMGAATEAFF

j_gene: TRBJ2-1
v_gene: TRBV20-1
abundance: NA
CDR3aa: CSAKSGGENEQFF

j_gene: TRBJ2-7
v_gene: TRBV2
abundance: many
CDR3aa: CASKGTSGLFGQYF

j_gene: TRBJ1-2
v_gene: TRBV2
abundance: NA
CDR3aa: CASSESGGATF

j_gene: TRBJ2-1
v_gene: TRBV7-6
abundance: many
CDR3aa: CASSLLGAEQFF

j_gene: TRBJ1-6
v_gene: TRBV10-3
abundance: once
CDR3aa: CAISGAKDSYNSPLHF

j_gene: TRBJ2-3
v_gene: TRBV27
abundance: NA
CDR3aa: CASSWAGGTDTQYF

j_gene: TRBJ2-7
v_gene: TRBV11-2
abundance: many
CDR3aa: CASSLWTGRYEQYF

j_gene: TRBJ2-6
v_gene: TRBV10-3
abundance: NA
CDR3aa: CASSRTGSGANVLTF

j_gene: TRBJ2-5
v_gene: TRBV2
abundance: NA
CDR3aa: CASSDRTQETQYF

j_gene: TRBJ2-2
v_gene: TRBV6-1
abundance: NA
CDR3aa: CASSEWVGAHTGELFF

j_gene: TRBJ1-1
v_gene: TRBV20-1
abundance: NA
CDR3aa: CSAREPGEETEAFF